The sequence of this T cell receptor (beta chain) was determined in a study of technical replicates of blood from a handful of donors. TCRdb's copy holds only in-frame clones and misses some; the assay was immunoSEQ multiplex PCR. The sample contains 55,000 to 75,000 clones, 80% to 95% of which appear only once. CDR1 and CDR2 (germline): LNHDA, SQIVND (reference sequence). Unmatched junction bases numbered 6, after V lost 7 bases and J lost 7 bases. The CDR3 length is 14 residues. The source is a human donor in good health. Some clones in this sample may be carry-over from other donors' samples. The V gene is TRBV19, the J gene TRBJ2-7, with TRBD2 identical over 14 bases. Sequenced material: PBMCs. The CDR3 nucleotides are TGTGCCAGTACCCCAGGACTAGCGGGAGGTGAGCAGTACTTC. It translates to CASTPGLAGGEQYF.